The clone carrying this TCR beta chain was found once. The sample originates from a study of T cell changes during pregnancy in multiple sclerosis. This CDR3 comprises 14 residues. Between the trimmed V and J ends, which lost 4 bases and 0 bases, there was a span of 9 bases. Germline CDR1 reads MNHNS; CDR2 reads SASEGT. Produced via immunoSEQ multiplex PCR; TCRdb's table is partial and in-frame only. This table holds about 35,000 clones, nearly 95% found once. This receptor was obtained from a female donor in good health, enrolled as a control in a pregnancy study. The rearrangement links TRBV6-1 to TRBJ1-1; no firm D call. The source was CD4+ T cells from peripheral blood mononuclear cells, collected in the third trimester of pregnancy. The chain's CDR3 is CASSVGSMNTEAFF. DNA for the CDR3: TGTGCCAGCAGTGTGGGCAGCATGAACACTGAAGCTTTCTTT.